The 12 T cell receptor beta chains below all came from one sample that was sequenced in a study of blood T cell repertoires in COVID-19. The assay was immunoSEQ multiplex PCR, and TCRdb's table has in-frame clones only and misses some. The sample gives a few hundred thousand clones, 86% of which show up once; roughly 2% is in the top ten. Specimen: peripheral blood. Source of these receptors: a man aged 25-45 years with active or convalescent COVID-19.

This clone showed up just once. The genes are TRBV19 and TRBJ2-7; weak D call: TRBD2 (6 bases). V was cut by 3 bases and J by 0 bases, with 9 bases left in between. Germline V CDR1 and CDR2: LNHDA, SQIVND (reference sequence). This CDR3 has 14 amino acids. CDR3 nucleotide sequence: TGTGCCAGTAGTATGTGGGGGGACTCCTACGAGCAGTACTTC. Protein product: CASSMWGDSYEQYF.

This clone was seen a single time. The chain joins TRBV27 to TRBJ2-1; TRBD2 is a possible D gene (7 bases). Germline-derived CDR1 and CDR2 are MNHEY and SMNVEV (reference sequence). The germline V and J ends were trimmed by 8 bases and 3 bases, with 14 bases remaining between them. The CDR3 loop spans 14 amino acids. CDR3 protein: CASRGGGLYNEQFF. In nucleotides, the CDR3 is TGTGCCAGCCGGGGAGGGGGGCTCTACAATGAGCAGTTCTTC.

The rearrangement joins TRBV27 to TRBJ1-5, with 9 bases that match TRBD1. After removal of 1 base from V and 2 bases from J, the junction contained 6 bases not matched to a gene. This CDR3 spans 17 amino acids. Germline V gene lookup returns CDR1 MNHEY and CDR2 SMNVEV (reference sequence). The DNA for the CDR3 is TGTGCCAGCAGTTTATTTAAACAGGGGGCAGGCAATCAGCCCCAGCATTTT. Its translation: CASSLFKQGAGNQPQHF.

This sequence joins TRBV13 and TRBJ1-3; D not certain. Germline V gives CDR1 PRHDT, CDR2 FYEKMQ (reference sequence). The CDR3 is 15 residues long. Trimming cost V 0 bases and J 4 bases, with 10 bases left between them. The CDR3 region has the DNA TGTGCCAGCAGCTTAGGTGTGGGCCGCGGAAACACCATATATTTT. Protein: CASSLGVGRGNTIYF.

The rearrangement links TRBV30 to TRBJ1-1, with a weak D call TRBD1 (5 bases). The germline V and J ends were trimmed by 1 base and 3 bases, with 9 bases remaining between them. CDR3 length equals 13 residues. CDR1 is GTSNPN, CDR2 SVGIG, per germline (reference sequence). For the CDR3, the DNA is TGTGCCTGGAGTGGACAGACCGACACTGAAGCTTTCTTT. Protein product: CAWSGQTDTEAFF. Looking up the rest from reference TRBV30 and TRBJ1-1 gives the full variable domain: SQTIHQWPATLVQPVGSPLSLECTVEGTSNPNLYWYRQAAGRGLQLLFYSVGIGQISSEVPQNLSASRPQDRQFILSSKKLLLSDSGFYLCAWSGQTDTEAFFGQGTRLTVV.

V usage is TRBV7-6 and J usage is TRBJ2-7, with TRBD1 as a possible D gene (6 bases). The V gene's germline CDR1 is SGHVS and CDR2 FNYEAQ. V lost 3 bases and J 3 bases, leaving 12 bases between the germline ends. This CDR3 contains 14 residues. The CDR3 coding sequence is TGTGCCAGCAGCTTGCAGGGGAATAGCTACGAGCAGTACTTC. This translates into CASSLQGNSYEQYF.

The chain carries TRBV18 and TRBJ1-1; TRBD1 matches at 10 bases. The germline gives CDR1 KGHSH, CDR2 LQKENI. V dropped 8 bases and J dropped 7; count of bases not matched to a gene: 7. CDR3 length: 13 residues. The DNA of the CDR3 is TGTGCCAGCCACCCGGACAGGGGGAGTGAAGCTTTCTTT. Amino acids: CASHPDRGSEAFF.

This clone was observed a single time. The V gene is TRBV30, the J gene TRBJ2-5; 15 nucleotides match TRBD2. Germline V gene sequence: CDR1 GTSNPN, CDR2 SVGIG (reference sequence). The CDR3 sequence is 14 residues long. Trimming cost V 5 bases and J 5 bases; bases outside gene matches: 3. The CDR3, as DNA: TGTGCCTGGGGACTAGCGGGGGGGGAGGAGACCCAGTACTTC. It yields the protein CAWGLAGGEETQYF.

V and J are TRBV5-1 and TRBJ1-1; TRBD1 matches at 7 bases. V trimming: 4 bases; J trimming: 1 base; junction bases outside the gene matches: 7. This CDR3 region has 15 residues. The germline V gene has CDR1 SGHRS and CDR2 YFSETQ. The chain's CDR3 is CASSVTGEKNTEAFF. The CDR3 nucleotides read TGCGCCAGCAGCGTTACAGGGGAGAAGAACACTGAAGCTTTCTTT.

The chain joins TRBV2 to TRBJ2-7, with a possible D match to TRBD2 (5 bases). CDR3 length: 11 residues. Trimming pared 6 bases from V and 7 bases from J, leaving 10 bases between. In germline, CDR1 is SNHLY, CDR2 FYNNEI. The CDR3: CASRGGQEQYF. Here the CDR3 DNA reads TGTGCCAGCAGGGGCGGGCAAGAGCAGTACTTC.

The V and J genes are TRBV7-9 and TRBJ1-1; D is perhaps TRBD1 (5 bases). CDR3 length: 15 residues. V gave up 3 bases and J gave up 5 bases, with 16 bases separating them. Looked up from germline, CDR1 is SEHNR and CDR2 is FQNEAQ (reference sequence). CDR3 amino acids: CASSFTQGRRTEAFF. DNA of the CDR3: TGTGCCAGCAGCTTTACCCAGGGTAGGCGGACTGAAGCTTTCTTT.

V is TRBV19 and J is TRBJ1-1; D ambiguous. The V end lost 7 bases, the J end lost 4 bases, and 16 bases lay between the germline ends. The germline V gene encodes CDR1 LNHDA and CDR2 SQIVND (reference sequence). The CDR3 totals 14 residues. The CDR3 sequence: CASKAGWEGTEAFF. The CDR3 DNA reads as TGTGCCAGTAAAGCAGGCTGGGAGGGCACTGAAGCTTTCTTT. The full variable domain, with the rest looked up from reference TRBV19 and TRBJ1-1, is DGGITQSPKYLFRKEGQNVTLSCEQNLNHDAMYWYRQDPGQGLRLIYYSQIVNDFQKGDIAEGYSVSREKKESFPLTVTSAQKNPTAFYLCASKAGWEGTEAFFGQGTRLTVV.